Listed here are 29 T cell receptor beta chains from one sample, sequenced in a study of blood T cell repertoires in COVID-19. Measured with immunoSEQ multiplex PCR; TCRdb has only the in-frame clones, and not every one. The table lists approximately 240,000 clones, more than 80% of them singletons. The sample was peripheral blood. These TCRs come from a human donor in a cohort sampled during active COVID-19.

The chain couples TRBV2 to TRBJ2-1; 14 bases agree with TRBD2. The CDR3 has 15 residues. Per the germline V gene, CDR1 is SNHLY and CDR2 is FYNNEI. Losses at the gene ends were 8 bases for V and 6 bases for J; bases not matched to a gene: 6. CDR3 in DNA: TGTGCCAGCCAAGCCGGGACTAGCGGGAGCAATGAGCAGTTCTTC. This sequence encodes CASQAGTSGSNEQFF. Looking up the rest from reference TRBV2 and TRBJ2-1 gives the full variable domain: EPEVTQTPSHQVTQMGQEVILRCVPISNHLYFYWYRQILGQKVEFLVSFYNNEISEKSEIFDDQFSVERPDGSNFTLKIRSTKLEDSAMYFCASQAGTSGSNEQFFGPGTRLTVL.

This chain connects TRBV3-1 (or the pseudogene TRBV3-2) to TRBJ2-7; 13 positions agree with TRBD2. The CDR3 extends over 18 amino acids. Germline V gene lookup returns CDR1 LGHDT and CDR2 YNNKEL (reference sequence). The J segment lost 6 bases and the V segment lost 1 base, leaving 12 bases of the junction unmatched. DNA of the CDR3: TGTGCCAGCAGCCAAGTGGGGAAACCGGGACTAGCGGGGAGCGAGCAGTACTTC. It specifies CASSQVGKPGLAGSEQYF.

The chain links TRBV9 to TRBJ1-1; D may be TRBD1 (5 bases). V gave up 2 bases and J gave up 5 bases, with 16 bases separating them. Germline lookup yields CDR1 SGDLS and CDR2 YYNGEE. The CDR3 spans 15 residues. The CDR3 loop is CASSVESGGATEAFF. The DNA for the CDR3 is TGTGCCAGCAGCGTTGAATCAGGAGGGGCAACTGAAGCTTTCTTT.

V and J are TRBV5-1 and TRBJ1-1; the match to TRBD1 covers 7 bases. The trim removed 0 bases at V and 3 bases at J, leaving 5 bases unmatched. Per germline, CDR1 SGHRS and CDR2 YFSETQ. This CDR3 has 15 residues. The CDR3 is CASSLEPGGDTEAFF. The CDR3 DNA reads TGCGCCAGCAGCTTGGAACCAGGGGGTGACACTGAAGCTTTCTTT.

J is TRBJ2-3 and V is TRBV10-3; TRBD2 aligns across 10 bases. Germline V gene lookup returns CDR1 ENHRY and CDR2 SYGVKD. J lost 4 bases, V lost 7 bases, and 11 bases had no gene match. The CDR3 spans 16 residues. The CDR3 here is CAITSLASGGADTQYF. CDR3 DNA: TGTGCCATCACCTCTTTGGCTAGCGGGGGAGCAGATACGCAGTATTTT.

V is TRBV27 and J is TRBJ2-3, with D possibly TRBD2 on 6 matching bases. V was cut by 6 bases and J by 4 bases, with 11 bases left in between. The CDR3 has 13 amino acids. The germline V gene encodes CDR1 MNHEY and CDR2 SMNVEV (reference sequence). This CDR3 reads CASRSGDADTQYF. CDR3 bases: TGTGCCAGCAGATCGGGGGATGCAGATACGCAGTATTTT.

With regard to this clone: In the same sample, other DNA sequences code for this CDR3. The genes are TRBV3-1 (or the pseudogene TRBV3-2) and TRBJ2-5; TRBD2 is a possible D gene (7 bases). This CDR3 spans 14 amino acids. The germline CDR1 and CDR2 sequences are LGHDT and YNNKEL (reference sequence). V lost 4 bases, J lost 5 bases, and 14 bases lay in between. The CDR3 reads CASSPRGGGETQYF. For the CDR3, the DNA is TGTGCCAGCAGCCCCCGCGGGGGCGGGGAGACCCAGTACTTC.

The gene calls are TRBV24-1 and TRBJ1-3; the D is unclear. From germline, CDR1 is KGHDR and CDR2 SFDVKD. CDR3 size: 15 residues. Trimming cost V 3 bases and J 0 bases, with 8 bases left between them. The CDR3 nucleotides are TGTGCCACCAGTGATGGACTGTACTCTGGAAACACCATATATTTT. This sequence encodes CATSDGLYSGNTIYF.

This chain joins TRBV10-1 and TRBJ2-5; 9 bases map to TRBD2. The CDR3 sequence is 13 residues long. Per the germline V gene, CDR1 is WNHNN and CDR2 is SYGVQD (reference sequence). V shed 4 bases, J shed 11 bases, and the junction held 8 bases outside the gene matches. For the CDR3, the DNA is TGCGCCAGCAGTGCTAGCGGGACCCCGTCTCAGTACTTC. Translation: CASSASGTPSQYF.

This chain uses TRBV3-1 (or the pseudogene TRBV3-2) with TRBJ2-3; 7 positions match TRBD2. The V gene's germline CDR1 is LGHDT and CDR2 YNNKEL (reference sequence). The CDR3 covers 13 residues. The V segment lost 6 bases and the J segment 4 bases; nucleotides outside the gene matches: 4. This chain's CDR3 is CASSRLASDTQYF. In nucleotides, the CDR3 is TGTGCCAGCAGTCGACTAGCTTCAGATACGCAGTATTTT.

This clone came up a few times. V and J are TRBV5-1 and TRBJ2-2; weak D call: TRBD1 (6 bases). Looked up from germline, CDR1 is SGHRS and CDR2 is YFSETQ. Trimming stripped 4 bases from V and 0 bases from J, with 16 bases between. The CDR3 has 17 amino acids. The CDR3 bases are TGCGCCAGCAGCCCCACCCCGGACAGCGCGAACACCGGGGAGCTGTTTTTT. The encoded protein is CASSPTPDSANTGELFF.

The V gene is TRBV19, the J gene TRBJ1-3; D is possibly TRBD1 (6 bases). The V end was cut by 6 bases, the J end by 3 bases, with 12 bases between. This CDR3 region has 14 residues. From germline, CDR1 is LNHDA and CDR2 SQIVND (reference sequence). The CDR3 region is CASRAGTLGNTIYF. The DNA of the CDR3 is TGTGCCAGTAGGGCAGGGACACTTGGAAACACCATATATTTT.

The J gene is TRBJ1-2, the V gene TRBV28, with a tentative D call TRBD1 (6 bases). V lost 3 bases and J 3 bases, leaving 17 bases between the germline ends. The germline gives CDR1 MDHEN, CDR2 SYDVKM. CDR3 length equals 16 residues. The CDR3 nucleotides read TGTGCCAGCAGTTTTCGTCCAGGGGCTTTAGACTATGGCTACACCTTC. Its protein product is CASSFRPGALDYGYTF.

The chain recombines TRBV27 with TRBJ1-2; TRBD1 might be the D (6 bases). V gave up 4 bases and J gave up 8 bases, with 11 bases separating them. This CDR3 is 12 amino acids long. Germline V CDR1 and CDR2: MNHEY, SMNVEV (reference sequence). The CDR3 sequence is CASSSTGKGYTF. The CDR3 DNA sequence: TGTGCCAGCAGTTCCACAGGGAAAGGCTACACCTTC.

This clone was detected many times. The V call is TRBV5-1, the J call TRBJ2-5, with D possibly being TRBD1 (6 bases). Germline V CDR1 and CDR2: SGHRS, YFSETQ. The CDR3 sequence is 16 residues long. Trimming removed 4 bases at V and 0 bases at J, with 16 bases between. CDR3 nucleotide sequence: TGCGCCAGCAGCCCCAGGGGTACTACGTACCAAGAGACCCAGTACTTC. This gives the protein CASSPRGTTYQETQYF. Combining the CDR3 with reference TRBV5-1 and TRBJ2-5 gives the whole variable domain KAGVTQTPRYLIKTRGQQVTLSCSPISGHRSVSWYQQTPGQGLQFLFEYFSETQRNKGNFPGRFSGRQFSNSRSEMNVSTLELGDSALYLCASSPRGTTYQETQYFGPGTRLLVL.

The chain recombines TRBV6-6 with TRBJ1-1, with D perhaps matching TRBD1 (6 bases). V shed 6 bases and J shed 6 bases, with 17 bases lying between them. CDR3 size: 14 residues. In germline, CDR1 is MNHNY, CDR2 SVGAGI (reference sequence). In nucleotides, the CDR3 is TGTGCCAGCAGCACAAACGACAGGTTATCTGAAGCTTTCTTT. It encodes CASSTNDRLSEAFF.

The chain carries TRBV5-5 and TRBJ1-1; TRBD1 matches at 8 bases. Germline V gives CDR1 SGHKS, CDR2 YYEKEE (reference sequence). Trimming cost V 5 bases and J 5 bases; bases outside gene matches: 5. The CDR3 has 13 amino acids. In nucleotides, the CDR3 is TGTGCCAGCAGTTTCACAGGGGGAACTGAAGCTTTCTTT. Its protein is CASSFTGGTEAFF.

This clone was recorded once. The chain has TRBV5-1 and TRBJ1-4, with a possible D match to TRBD1 (6 bases). CDR1 is SGHRS and CDR2 is YFSETQ in the germline V gene. Trimming took 0 bases from V and 8 from J, leaving 14 bases between them. The CDR3 consists of 15 residues. DNA for the CDR3: TGCGCCAGCAGCTTGGGGGGGCGCGTCGAAGAAAAACTGTTTTTT. Protein product: CASSLGGRVEEKLFF.

The chain links TRBV6-5 to TRBJ1-1, with D perhaps TRBD1 (6 bases). The CDR3 contains 14 residues. Germline V gene sequence: CDR1 MNHEY, CDR2 SVGAGI. The V gene lost 7 bases and the J gene lost 0 bases, with 12 bases spanning the gap. The CDR3 sequence: CASIPDSLNTEAFF. The CDR3 coding sequence is TGTGCCAGCATCCCGGACAGTTTGAACACTGAAGCTTTCTTT.

This clone came up a few times. The rearrangement links TRBV30 to TRBJ2-7, with unresolved D. This CDR3 comprises 12 residues. Germline CDR1 GTSNPN, CDR2 SVGIG (reference sequence). Trimming cost V 2 bases and J 3 bases, with 8 bases left between them. The CDR3 spells CAWSLSGYEQYF. The CDR3 coding sequence is TGTGCCTGGAGTTTGTCGGGCTACGAGCAGTACTTC.

The rearrangement links TRBV5-1 to TRBJ1-4; 7 positions match TRBD1. The CDR3 runs to 16 residues. CDR1 is SGHRS and CDR2 is YFSETQ in the germline V gene. V dropped 2 bases and J dropped 0; count of bases not matched to a gene: 4. For the CDR3, the DNA is TGCGCCAGCAGCTTCCAGGGGGGATCAACTAATGAAAAACTGTTTTTT. Translating it yields CASSFQGGSTNEKLFF.

The chain is built from TRBV2 and TRBJ1-6; 8 positions match TRBD1. V was clipped by 6 bases and J by 4 bases; unmatched bases: 5. The CDR3 spans 15 residues. The V gene's germline CDR1 is SNHLY and CDR2 FYNNEI. CDR3 sequence: CASRDDRGYNSPLHF. CDR3 coding DNA: TGTGCCAGCAGGGATGACAGGGGTTATAATTCACCCCTCCACTTT.

The chain recombines TRBV28 with TRBJ2-5; D perhaps matches TRBD2 (7 bases). Germline V CDR1 and CDR2: MDHEN, SYDVKM. With 9 bases removed from V and 5 bases from J, the gap between germline ends came to 19 bases. The CDR3 is 14 amino acids. The CDR3 loop is CASLGGALGETQYF. In nucleotides, the CDR3 is TGTGCCAGTCTTGGGGGGGCCTTAGGGGAGACCCAGTACTTC.

The chain links TRBV9 to TRBJ2-3; 7 bases fit TRBD2. Looked up from germline, CDR1 is SGDLS and CDR2 is YYNGEE. The CDR3 is 15 residues long. The V and J ends lost 0 bases and 4 bases, in that order; junction bases with no gene match: 5. The CDR3 region is CASSVEAGVADTQYF. DNA for the CDR3: TGTGCCAGCAGCGTAGAGGCGGGGGTGGCAGATACGCAGTATTTT.

The genes are TRBV14 and TRBJ2-1; D is ambiguous. This CDR3 spans 17 amino acids. V was cut by 1 base and J by 0 bases, with 13 bases left in between. CDR1 SGHDN and CDR2 FVKESK come from the germline V gene. CDR3 nucleotides: TGTGCCAGCAGCCAAGCCCTCTCCTACAGCTCCTACAATGAGCAGTTCTTC. Protein sequence: CASSQALSYSSYNEQFF.

The V and J genes are TRBV5-4 and TRBJ2-3, with 9 bases identical to TRBD2. Germline CDR1 and CDR2: SGHNT and YYREEE (reference sequence). Germline trimming cut 7 bases from V and 2 bases from J; bases unmatched to any gene: 5. CDR3 size: 14 residues. The chain's CDR3 is CASRGGADTDTQYF. CDR3 nucleotides: TGTGCCAGCCGCGGGGGGGCCGACACAGATACGCAGTATTTT.

The V gene is TRBV28, the J gene TRBJ1-2; 10 bases fit TRBD1. The CDR3 contains 14 residues. Germline V gene data show CDR1 as MDHEN and CDR2 as SYDVKM. J was trimmed by 5 bases and V by 4 bases; bases with no gene match: 4. Written as DNA, the CDR3 is TGTGCCAGCAGTTCGGGACAGGGGCTATATGGCTACACCTTC. Translating it yields CASSSGQGLYGYTF.

This clone was counted between two and nine times. V is TRBV24-1 and J is TRBJ1-5; D is perhaps TRBD1 (6 bases). The CDR3 contains 13 residues. Germline V gives CDR1 KGHDR, CDR2 SFDVKD. Trimming removed 7 bases at V and 5 bases at J, with 11 bases between. The CDR3 loop is CATRRRGDQPQHF. CDR3 nucleotide sequence: TGTGCCACCAGACGCAGGGGCGATCAGCCCCAGCATTTT.

The gene calls are TRBV7-6 and TRBJ2-1; a possible D gene is TRBD1 (6 bases). The CDR3 sequence is 14 residues long. Germline V gives CDR1 SGHVS, CDR2 FNYEAQ. Trimming cost V 7 bases and J 5 bases, with 15 bases left between them. CDR3 sequence reads: CASTRQVWDNEQFF. The CDR3 coding sequence is TGTGCCAGCACCAGACAGGTTTGGGACAATGAGCAGTTCTTC.